This TCR beta chain was documented in a study of beta chain features in type 1 diabetes. Study observations and caveats: Reduced insertions and increased deletions marked VDJ junctions in type 1 diabetes patients.

The CDR3 is made up of 13 amino acids. The V gene end was trimmed by 4 bases and the J gene end by 6 bases; junction bases not matched to a gene: 1. Germline CDR1 and CDR2: SGHTA and FQGTGA. As every portion of the isolated RNA was reverse transcribed, the sequencing read expressed TCRB transcripts. The method was immunoSEQ multiplex PCR; TCRdb's version includes in-frame clones alone and lacks a portion of them. The sample consists of hundreds of thousands of clones, 8% to 13% of them appearing once. This clone occurred a few times. Its antigen is not identified. V usage is TRBV7-3 and J usage is TRBJ2-4; 9 bases fit TRBD1. Sequences were obtained from naive CD4+ T cells from blood. This TCR was recovered from a woman in her twenties or thirties in good health. This CDR3 reads CASSSGQGNIQYF. CDR3 sequence (DNA): TGTGCCAGCAGCTCGGGACAGGGAAACATTCAGTACTTC.